The 10 T cell receptor beta chains reported below all come from one sample, sequenced in a study of Ad26.COV2.S vaccination and SARS-CoV-2 variants. Treatment specified: over 15 received Ad26.COV2.S at low or high dose, single or two shots; about 5 received placebo; per-sample allocation not given. On day 63 after the first injection, vaccine and placebo recipients gave samples. Repertoires were generated with immunoSEQ multiplex PCR, while TCRdb's copy carries only in-frame clones and drops some. The sample comprises 440,000 or so clones, approximately 90% of which are singletons, and more than 1.5% rests with the top ten. Sequenced here: peripheral blood, sampled in a trial of Ad26.COV2.S vaccine versus placebo. The receptors shown here come from a person aged 18-60 years who received the Ad26.COV2.S COVID-19 vaccine or a placebo.

The CDR3 is CASSQDPGTGSYYEQYF. For the CDR3, the DNA is TGCGCCAGCAGCCAAGATCCCGGGACAGGGTCCTACTACGAGCAGTACTTC. V is TRBV4-3 and J is TRBJ2-7; 9 nucleotides match TRBD1. Trimming removed 0 bases from V and 3 bases from J; junction bases left unmatched: 9. The CDR3 consists of 17 residues. The germline gives CDR1 LGHNA, CDR2 YSLEER.

This chain links TRBV7-6 with TRBJ2-3; 7 positions match TRBD2. Germline CDR1 reads SGHVS; CDR2 reads FNYEAQ. The CDR3 has 15 residues. The trim removed 5 bases at V and 2 bases at J, leaving 7 bases unmatched. The CDR3 spells CASSASRGSTDTQYF. CDR3 nucleotide sequence: TGTGCCAGCAGCGCCTCGCGGGGGTCCACAGATACGCAGTATTTT.

Concerning this clone: Its ends do not fully match the called genes, so a read error is possible. As DNA, the CDR3 is TGTGCTAGCAGCCCGAAACTAGCGGGGGGCCAAGAGACCCAGTACTTC. Protein: CASSPKLAGGQETQYF. The chain recombines TRBV7-7 with TRBJ2-5; 12 nucleotides line up with TRBD2. CDR3 length equals 16 residues. CDR1 is SSHAT, CDR2 FNYEAQ, per germline (reference sequence). The complete variable domain, with remaining parts taken from reference TRBV7-7 and TRBJ2-5, reads GAGVSQSPRYKVTKRGQDVTLRCDPISSHATLYWYQQALGQGPEFLTYFNYEAQPDKSGLPSDRFSAERPEGSISTLTIQRTEQRDSAMYRCASSPKLAGGQETQYFGPGTRLLVL.

V is TRBV19 and J is TRBJ2-3; TRBD2 aligns across 13 bases. This CDR3 region has 16 residues. Germline trimming cut 3 bases from V and 2 bases from J; bases unmatched to any gene: 2. The germline CDR1 and CDR2 sequences are LNHDA and SQIVND (reference sequence). The CDR3 DNA is TGTGCCAGTAGTATGACTAGCGGGGGGCCCACAGATACGCAGTATTTT. Its protein is CASSMTSGGPTDTQYF.

The chain joins TRBV2 to TRBJ2-3; D may be TRBD2 (7 bases). Looked up from germline, CDR1 is SNHLY and CDR2 is FYNNEI. V was trimmed by 6 bases and J by 6 bases, leaving 22 bases between them. CDR3 length: 16 residues. The CDR3 region is CASRDRRGGGLDTQYF. CDR3 in DNA: TGTGCCAGCAGGGACCGTCGTGGGGGGGGCCTGGATACGCAGTATTTT.

The rearrangement links TRBV6-6 to TRBJ1-1; 7 nucleotides match TRBD1. CDR1 and CDR2 from the germline V gene are MNHNY and SVGAGI (reference sequence). The CDR3 spans 14 residues. After removal of 2 bases from V and 2 bases from J, the junction contained 2 bases not matched to a gene. CDR3 region: CASSYAGGNTEAFF. CDR3 coding DNA: TGTGCCAGCAGTTACGCAGGGGGTAACACTGAAGCTTTCTTT.

This clone was seen a handful of times. J is TRBJ2-7 and V is TRBV9; 8 nucleotides align to TRBD2. The V segment lost 2 bases and the J segment 5 bases; nucleotides outside the gene matches: 9. The CDR3 is made up of 15 amino acids. Germline lookup yields CDR1 SGDLS and CDR2 YYNGEE. CDR3 loop: CASSVASGGFDEQYF. In nucleotides, the CDR3 is TGTGCCAGCAGCGTTGCCAGCGGGGGCTTCGACGAGCAGTACTTC.

The rearrangement uses TRBV7-2 and TRBJ1-3, with D maybe TRBD1 (6 bases). V was cut by 1 base and J by 3 bases, with 10 bases left in between. There are 15 residues in the CDR3. The germline CDR1 and CDR2 sequences are SGHTA and FQGNSA. Written as DNA, the CDR3 is TGTGCCAGCAGCTTAGAGGGGGTTATTGGAAACACCATATATTTT. This codes for CASSLEGVIGNTIYF.

V gene TRBV7-6 combines with J gene TRBJ2-5, with 11 bases identical to TRBD2. Germline loops: CDR1 SGHVS, CDR2 FNYEAQ. This CDR3 has 16 amino acids. V was clipped by 5 bases and J by 4 bases; unmatched bases: 9. The chain's CDR3 is CASSRPTSGVGETQYF. The CDR3 coding sequence is TGTGCCAGCAGCAGACCGACTAGCGGGGTTGGAGAGACCCAGTACTTC.

The chain carries TRBV7-4 and TRBJ1-3; weak D call: TRBD1 (5 bases). Germline assignment: CDR1 SGHVT and CDR2 SQSDAQ. This CDR3 spans 15 amino acids. The V end was cut by 10 bases, the J end by 0 bases, with 16 bases between. The CDR3 region is CANPGSIPSGNTIYF. For the CDR3, the DNA is TGTGCCAACCCAGGGAGCATCCCCTCTGGAAACACCATATATTTT.